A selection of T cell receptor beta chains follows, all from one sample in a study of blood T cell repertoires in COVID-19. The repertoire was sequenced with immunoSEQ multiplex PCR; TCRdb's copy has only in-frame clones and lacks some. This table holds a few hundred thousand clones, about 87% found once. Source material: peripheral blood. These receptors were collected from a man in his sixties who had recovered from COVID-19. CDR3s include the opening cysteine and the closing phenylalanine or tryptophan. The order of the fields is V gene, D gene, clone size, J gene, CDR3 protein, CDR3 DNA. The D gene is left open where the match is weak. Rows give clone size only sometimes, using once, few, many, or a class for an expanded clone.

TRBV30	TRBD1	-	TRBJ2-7	CAWRLRTGGSYEQYF	TGTGCCTGGAGACTAAGGACAGGGGGCTCCTACGAGCAGTACTTC
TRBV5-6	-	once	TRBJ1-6	CASSSRRGNSPLHF	TGTGCCAGCAGCTCGCGGAGGGGTAATTCACCCCTCCACTTT
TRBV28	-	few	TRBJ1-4	CASITGWSEKLFF	TGTGCCAGCATCACCGGGTGGAGTGAAAAACTGTTTTTT
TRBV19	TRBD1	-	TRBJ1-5	CASRMEDRGSQPQHF	TGTGCCAGTAGGATGGAAGACAGGGGGAGTCAGCCCCAGCATTTT
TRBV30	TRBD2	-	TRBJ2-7	CACRGGGHSYEQYF	TGTGCCTGTAGAGGCGGGGGGCACTCCTACGAGCAGTACTTC
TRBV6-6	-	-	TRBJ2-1	CASSYSSRNEQFF	TGTGCCAGCAGTTACTCGAGCCGGAATGAGCAGTTCTTC
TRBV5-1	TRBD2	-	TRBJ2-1	CASRQVGGKDEQFF	TGCGCCAGCAGGCAGGTCGGGGGGAAAGATGAGCAGTTCTTC
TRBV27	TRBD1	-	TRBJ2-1	CASSPWRQGVYNEQFF	TGTGCCAGCAGCCCTTGGAGACAGGGGGTATACAATGAGCAGTTCTTC
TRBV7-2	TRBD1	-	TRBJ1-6	CASRRTGGYSPLHF	TGTGCCAGCAGACGGACAGGGGGTTATTCACCCCTCCACTTT
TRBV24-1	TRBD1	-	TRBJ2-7	CATSVRDRWYF	TGTGCCACCAGTGTCCGGGACAGATGGTACTTC
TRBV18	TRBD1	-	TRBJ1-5	CASSPTGLGQGNQPQHF	TGTGCCAGCTCACCCACAGGGTTGGGACAGGGTAATCAGCCCCAGCATTTT
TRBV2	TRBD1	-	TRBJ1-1	CASSSQGQGNTEAFF	TGTGCCAGCAGTTCCCAGGGACAGGGGAACACTGAAGCTTTCTTT
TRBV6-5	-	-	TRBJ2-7	CASSYLPETYEQYF	TGTGCCAGCAGTTACTTGCCAGAAACCTACGAGCAGTACTTC
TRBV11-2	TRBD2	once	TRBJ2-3	CASSFRSSGRIPDTQYF	TGTGCCAGCAGCTTTAGAAGCAGCGGGAGGATCCCAGATACGCAGTATTTT
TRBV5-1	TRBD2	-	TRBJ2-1	CASSLALAGGNEQFF	TGCGCCAGCAGCTTGGCGCTAGCGGGTGGCAATGAGCAGTTCTTC
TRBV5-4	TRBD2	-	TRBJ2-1	CASSLLLAGGSDEQFF	TGTGCCAGCAGCCTCCTACTAGCGGGAGGGTCTGATGAGCAGTTCTTC
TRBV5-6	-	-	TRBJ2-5	CASSPVGRDQETQYF	TGTGCCAGCAGCCCCGTTGGGCGGGACCAAGAGACCCAGTACTTC
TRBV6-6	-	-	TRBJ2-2	CASTDPKGGNTGELFF	TGTGCCAGCACCGACCCCAAAGGCGGAAACACCGGGGAGCTGTTTTTT
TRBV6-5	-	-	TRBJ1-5	CASGRTDSNQPQHF	TGTGCCAGCGGTAGGACAGATAGCAATCAGCCCCAGCATTTT
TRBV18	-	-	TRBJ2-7	CASTMSQGLRYEQYF	TGTGCCAGCACCATGTCACAGGGTCTCCGCTACGAGCAGTACTTC
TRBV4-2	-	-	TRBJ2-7	CASSQEVEYAYEQYF	TGTGCCAGCAGCCAAGAGGTGGAGTATGCCTACGAGCAGTACTTC
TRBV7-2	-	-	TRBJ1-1	CASSEEQGRNTEAFF	TGTGCCAGCAGCGAGGAACAGGGACGGAACACTGAAGCTTTCTTT
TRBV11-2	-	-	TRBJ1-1	CASTVTGGPEAFF	TGTGCCAGCACCGTTACTGGGGGCCCTGAAGCTTTCTTT
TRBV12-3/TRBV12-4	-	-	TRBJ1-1	CASTRVPTGEAFF	TGTGCCAGCACTCGGGTCCCGACGGGTGAAGCTTTCTTT
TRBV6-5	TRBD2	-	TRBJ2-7	CASRSIAGNSYEQYF	TGTGCCAGCAGGTCCATAGCGGGGAACTCCTACGAGCAGTACTTC
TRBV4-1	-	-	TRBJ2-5	CASSQEASPGETQYF	TGCGCCAGCAGCCAAGAGGCTAGCCCCGGGGAGACCCAGTACTTC
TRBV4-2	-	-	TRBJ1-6	CASSHGWVLGNSPLHF	TGTGCCAGCAGCCATGGGTGGGTTCTGGGCAATTCACCCCTCCACTTT
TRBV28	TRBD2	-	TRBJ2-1	CASSSPSGSTNEQFF	TGTGCCAGCAGTTCCCCTAGCGGGAGTACCAATGAGCAGTTCTTC
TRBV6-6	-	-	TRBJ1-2	CASSPRTAANYGYTF	TGTGCCAGCAGTCCTAGGACAGCAGCTAACTATGGCTACACCTTC
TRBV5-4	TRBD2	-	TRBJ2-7	CASSLMGLAASYEQYF	TGTGCCAGCAGCCTAATGGGACTAGCGGCCTCCTACGAGCAGTACTTC
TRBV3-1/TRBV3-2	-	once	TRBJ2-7	CASSQDQLAGDEQYF	TGTGCCAGCAGCCAAGATCAACTAGCCGGGGACGAGCAGTACTTC
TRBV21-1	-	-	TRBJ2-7	CASSKGTSGSGKCEQYF	TGTGCCAGCAGCAAAGGCACTAGCGGGAGCGGGAAATGCGAGCAGTACTTC
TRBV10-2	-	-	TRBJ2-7	CAVGKTESYEQYF	TGCGCCGTCGGAAAAACGGAGTCCTACGAGCAGTACTTC
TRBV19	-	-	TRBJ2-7	CASSIAGGSYEQYF	TGTGCCAGTAGTATCGCAGGGGGGTCCTACGAGCAGTACTTC
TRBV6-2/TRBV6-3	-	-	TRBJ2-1	CASSYSSPPGYNEQFF	TGTGCCAGCAGTTACTCGAGTCCACCTGGCTACAATGAGCAGTTCTTC
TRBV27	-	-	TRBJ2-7	CASSAQGPYEQYF	TGTGCCAGCAGTGCACAGGGACCCTACGAGCAGTACTTC
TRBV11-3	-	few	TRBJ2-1	CASSSAGASSYNEQFF	TGTGCCAGCAGCTCCGCGGGGGCGAGCTCCTACAATGAGCAGTTCTTC
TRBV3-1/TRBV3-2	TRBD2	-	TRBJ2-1	CASSLEAGGYVMEQFF	TGTGCCAGCAGCCTTGAAGCGGGAGGGTATGTCATGGAGCAGTTCTTC
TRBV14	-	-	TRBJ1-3	CASSPGTDSGNTIYF	TGTGCCAGCAGCCCCGGGACTGACTCTGGAAACACCATATATTTT
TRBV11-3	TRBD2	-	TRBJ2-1	CASSGSGTSGANEQFF	TGTGCCAGCAGCGGGTCCGGGACTAGCGGGGCCAATGAGCAGTTCTTC
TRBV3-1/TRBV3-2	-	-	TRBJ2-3	CASSQEGAPDTQYF	TGTGCCAGCAGCCAAGAGGGGGCCCCAGATACGCAGTATTTT
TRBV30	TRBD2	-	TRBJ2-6	CAWTGGRALYGANVLTF	TGTGCCTGGACGGGCGGGAGGGCCCTATATGGGGCCAACGTCCTGACTTTC
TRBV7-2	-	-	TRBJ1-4	CASSLRREEKLFF	TGTGCCAGCAGCTTAAGGAGGGAAGAAAAACTGTTTTTT
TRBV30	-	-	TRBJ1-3	CAWSVSRQVSGNTIYF	TGTGCCTGGAGTGTCTCAAGGCAGGTCTCTGGAAACACCATATATTTT
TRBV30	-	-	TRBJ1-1	CAWSPQQGEAFF	TGTGCCTGGAGCCCCCAACAGGGTGAAGCTTTCTTT
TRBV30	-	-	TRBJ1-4	CAWSPPRGAGEKLFF	TGTGCCTGGAGTCCACCTCGAGGAGCGGGGGAAAAACTGTTTTTT
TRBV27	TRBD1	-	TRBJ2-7	CASWRQGSSYEQYF	TGTGCCAGCTGGCGACAGGGTTCCTCCTACGAGCAGTACTTC
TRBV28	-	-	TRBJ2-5	CASSPLGGTQYF	TGTGCCAGCAGCCCATTAGGCGGGACCCAGTACTTC
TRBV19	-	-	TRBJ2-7	CASSFTAPSYEQYF	TGTGCCAGTAGTTTCACAGCACCCTCCTACGAGCAGTACTTC
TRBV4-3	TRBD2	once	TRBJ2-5	CASSQRGSGGFQETQYF	TGCGCCAGCAGCCAGAGGGGTAGCGGGGGGTTCCAAGAGACCCAGTACTTC
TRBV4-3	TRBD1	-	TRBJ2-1	CASSTQTGVEQFF	TGCGCCAGCAGCACCCAGACAGGGGTCGAGCAGTTCTTC
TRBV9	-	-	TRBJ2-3	CASSSGIAEGDTQYF	TGTGCCAGCAGCTCCGGGATAGCGGAGGGAGATACGCAGTATTTT
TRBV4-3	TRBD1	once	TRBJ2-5	CASSQDTGGGKETQYF	TGCGCCAGCAGCCAAGACACAGGGGGAGGTAAAGAGACCCAGTACTTC
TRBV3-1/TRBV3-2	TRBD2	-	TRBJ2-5	CASSPGLAIKETQYF	TGTGCCAGCAGCCCGGGACTAGCGATAAAAGAGACCCAGTACTTC
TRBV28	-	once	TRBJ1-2	CASSSNPGDLGYTF	TGTGCCAGCAGTTCAAACCCAGGGGATCTTGGCTACACCTTC